Included here is one T cell receptor (beta chain) sequence, with context. The antigen it binds to is not known. The record has no base qualities; no much larger clone is one base away. The data stem from a study of T-cell memory formation after mild COVID-19 (dated by TCRdb to the early 2020s). Describing the broader study: Most TCR sequence clusters were specific to one of the two donors. In a couple of donors, T-cell clones that expanded and contracted after mild COVID-19 were tracked by sequencing TCRalpha and TCRbeta repertoires over time. Two young, previously healthy adult volunteers, one female and one male, were included in the cohort.

Ficoll-Paque density gradient centrifugation was the method used to isolate PBMCs. Overall results and qualifications from the work: Whether the second-wave clones peaking on day 37 were SARS-CoV-2 specific was not confirmed. Clones that contracted from day 15 to 85 showed balanced CD4/CD8 phenotypes, whereas a second wave of clones that expanded from day 15 to 37 leaned towards CD4+. Contracting CD4+ clones turned up mainly in the CM and EM memory subsets, whereas EMRA was where CD8+ clones were enriched. The study included only a couple of mild cases, and larger cohorts that include severe cases with pre-infection samples were judged to be necessary. The detection of some responding clones in pre-infection memory suggests that pre-existing cross-reactive memory T cells joined the SARS-CoV-2 response.

The germline V gene sets CDR1 to SGHTS and CDR2 to YDEGEE. For this chain, trimming is 7 bases at the V end and 0 bases at the J end, and the number of junction bases without a gene match is 10. The CDR3 spans 16 residues, from the cysteine through the phenylalanine. Only the CDR3 portion is preserved as DNA: 48 bases, with reading frame beginning at the first base. Sequencer: Illumina NovaSeq 6000. TCRalpha and TCRbeta cDNA libraries were constructed by 5'RACE with constant-segment primers, with sample barcodes and unique molecular identifiers being introduced. Trizol reagent was used to extract RNA from every sample. Libraries were amplified in two PCR steps, with a second sample barcode and Illumina TruSeq adapters added in the second step. Libraries were sequenced on an Illumina NovaSeq with 2 x 150 bp paired-end reads. In the original analysis: Reads were demultiplexed and collapsed into UMI-guided consensus sequences with migec v1.2.7. Using mixcr v2.1.11, UMI consensuses were aligned to TRA and TRB V and J templates and then assembled into clonotypes. A clonotype was counted as expanded or contracted only when both edgeR and NoisET called the clonotype significant, with the noise models trained on biological replicates. For edgeR calls, a false discovery rate-adjusted p below 0.01 and a log2 fold-change threshold of 1 were applied. PCA with hierarchical clustering of max-normalized trajectories of the 1000 most abundant clonotypes was used as exploratory dynamics analysis. Separately sequenced CD4+ and CD8+ repertoires were used to assign the CD4 or CD8 phenotype of responding clones. The raw public data were reprocessed by TCRdb itself: fastp quality trimming at Q25, MiXCR clonotype calling, in-frame beta chains only. Entries that share a CDR3 protein sequence are merged under the most common genes and DNA. V and J calls and clone size were set by TCRdb, not the authors. In all, the sample holds about 400,000 distinct CDR3 sequences, and over 13% of those were seen once. The ten largest clones take up around a fifth of the sample.

The sample was PBMCs or a T cell subset sorted from them (not recorded which). This sequence was found in a man in his late teens or twenties who had mild COVID-19 (a few samples of this study predate the infection). The sample titles of this study are shuffled in the database, so cell type and time point are left out; the donor was told from shared clones. The chain joins TRBV5-8 to TRBJ2-1, and TRBD2 matches 7 of the central bases. The nucleotide sequence reads TGTGCCAGCTCCGCGGGGGTGATAAACTCCTACAATGAGCAGTTCTTC. This gives the protein CASSAGVINSYNEQFF.